Below, 5 T cell receptor beta chains from the same sample are listed, as sequenced in a study of T cells after yellow fever vaccination. TCRdb redid the calling of the 5' RACE reads with MiXCR, one entry per CDR3 protein. The table shows some 240,000 distinct CDR3 sequences, with roughly 3% occurring only once. The specimen comprised CD4+ T cells sorted from PBMCs, sampled 10 days after the yellow fever booster vaccination. Every receptor here comes from a man aged 18-30 years who received the YFV17D yellow fever vaccine.

The chain couples TRBV19 to TRBJ1-1; no definite D call. Germline V lookup: CDR1 LNHDA, CDR2 SQIVND (reference sequence). The CDR3 extends over 12 amino acids. V was shortened by 7 bases and J by 4 bases, with 10 bases between the two germline ends. CDR3 coding DNA: TGTGCCAGTAAGGGCAGGACCACTGAAGCTTTCTTT. Amino acid sequence: CASKGRTTEAFF.

The J gene is TRBJ2-1, the V gene TRBV5-1; tentatively, D is TRBD2 (6 bases). V shed 2 bases and J shed 4 bases, with 13 bases lying between them. The CDR3 consists of 15 residues. CDR1 and CDR2 (germline): SGHRS, YFSETQ. DNA for the CDR3: TGCGCCAGCAGCTTACTAGCCACGGAGTACAATGAGCAGTTCTTC. It specifies CASSLLATEYNEQFF.

This clonotype was detected only a few times. V and J are TRBV7-2 and TRBJ1-4; TRBD1 might be the D (6 bases). The V and J ends lost 4 bases and 5 bases respectively, with 14 bases between them. This CDR3 contains 15 residues. The germline CDR1 and CDR2 sequences are SGHTA and FQGNSA. The CDR3 nucleotides are TGTGCCAGCAGCTCCGGGGGGGGGCCCAATGAAAAACTGTTTTTT. Residues: CASSSGGGPNEKLFF.

In this sample, this clonotype turned up many times. The chain recombines TRBV10-3 with TRBJ2-7; possible D gene TRBD2, 5 bases. Germline V gene data show CDR1 as ENHRY and CDR2 as SYGVKD. V was clipped by 11 bases and J by 5 bases, with 10 bases between them. The CDR3 extends over 10 amino acids. Written as DNA, the CDR3 is TGTGCCTCGGGGAACAACGAGCAGTACTTC. Protein sequence: CASGNNEQYF.

This clonotype was observed many times. V gene TRBV6-2 or TRBV6-3 combines with J gene TRBJ2-7, with D tentatively TRBD2 (5 bases). This CDR3 is 13 amino acids long. V was pared by 5 bases and J by 6 bases, with 14 bases between. From germline, CDR1 is MNHEY and CDR2 SVGEGT. DNA for the CDR3: TGTGCCAGCAGTAGAAATCGAGGGTCCGAGCAGTACGTC. Translated, it gives CASSRNRGSEQYV.